This is a list of T cell receptor beta chains from one sample in a study of T-cell memory formation after mild COVID-19. TCRdb itself ran the 5' RACE reads through MiXCR, one entry per CDR3 protein. This table has roughly 220,000 distinct CDR3 sequences, around 8.8% appearing once. Sample: PBMCs or a T cell subset sorted from them (not recorded which). The receptors originated from a man aged 18 to 35 who had mild COVID-19 (a few samples of this study predate the infection). Cell type and time point are not known. The CDR3 runs from the conserved cysteine through the conserved F or W. D genes are given only for firm matches. Size values are once, few and many counts, or a class for expanded clones, and some rows have none.

clone_size d_call cdr3_length j_call v_call cdr3_nt cdr3_aa
many - 13 TRBJ1-1 TRBV27 TGTGCCAGCAGTTTAATGGCGAACACTGAAGCTTTCTTT CASSLMANTEAFF
- - 14 TRBJ2-3 TRBV7-9 TGTGCCAGCAGCTCAGGGACTCAGTCTTCCACGCAGTATTTT CASSSGTQSSTQYF
few - 12 TRBJ1-2 TRBV20-1 TGCAGTGCTAGATTTGACAGATATGGCTACACCTTC CSARFDRYGYTF
many TRBD1 16 TRBJ1-1 TRBV7-2 TGTGCCAGCAGCGAGAGAGGGACAGCAATGAACACTGAAGCTTTCTTT CASSERGTAMNTEAFF
few - 15 TRBJ2-3 TRBV5-5 TGTGCCAGCAGGGGGGGGCCACCGCCCACAGATACGCAGTATTTT CASRGGPPPTDTQYF
once - 14 TRBJ2-1 TRBV6-4 TGTGCCAGCAGTGAGAGATTCGGCCACAATGAGCGGTTCTTC CASSERFGHNERFF
few TRBD2 15 TRBJ2-1 TRBV7-2 TGTGCCAGCAGCTTGACTAGCGGGGGGGCCAGGGAGCAGTTCTTC CASSLTSGGAREQFF
few TRBD2 18 TRBJ2-1 TRBV6-5 TGTGCCAGCAGACCCTACGGGAGCTCTAGCGGGGTACGGAATGAGCAGTTCTTC CASRPYGSSSGVRNEQFF
few - 14 TRBJ2-1 TRBV20-1 TGCAGTGCTAGTCAAACGGGGCCATACAATGAGCAGTTCTTC CSASQTGPYNEQFF
- - 14 TRBJ1-2 TRBV12-3/TRBV12-4 TGTGCCAGCAGTTCCCGAGGAGGCCCCTATGGCTACACCTTC CASSSRGGPYGYTF
many TRBD2 16 TRBJ2-1 TRBV4-1 TGCGCCAGCAGCCAAGAGGCAGCGGGGGGGCCTGGTGAGCAGTTCTTC CASSQEAAGGPGEQFF
many - 14 TRBJ1-4 TRBV5-5 TGTGCCAGCAAAATCGGGACACCTAATGAAAAACTGTTTTTT CASKIGTPNEKLFF
- TRBD1 15 TRBJ1-6 TRBV18 TGTGCCAGCTCGTCAGACAGGGGATTAGATTCACCCCTCCACTTT CASSSDRGLDSPLHF
- - 17 TRBJ2-3 TRBV5-5 TGTGCCAGCAGCTTAGGCGGCGGGGGAGGGGGCCCCGATACGCAGTATTTT CASSLGGGGGGPDTQYF
- - 14 TRBJ2-1 TRBV7-2 TGTGCCAGCAGCTTAGACAGGGCTTCGAATGAGCAGTTCTTC CASSLDRASNEQFF
few TRBD1 15 TRBJ2-2 TRBV12-3/TRBV12-4 TGTGCCAGCAGGGACAACAGGGGCGGGACCGGGGAGCTGTTTTTT CASRDNRGGTGELFF
- - 14 TRBJ2-3 TRBV18 TGTGCCAGCTCACTTCGTGGGGGCACAGATACGCAGTATTTT CASSLRGGTDTQYF
- - 17 TRBJ1-5 TRBV5-5 TGTGCCAGCAGCCCCCGATGGGACCCAACCGGGGATCAGCCCCAGCATTTT CASSPRWDPTGDQPQHF
many TRBD2 16 TRBJ2-1 TRBV5-1 TGCGCCAGCAGCTTGTCCCTAGCGGGGGGTGCGAATGAGCAGTTCTTC CASSLSLAGGANEQFF
few - 14 TRBJ1-5 TRBV2 TGTGCCAGCAGAGACAGGTTGGTCGATCAGCCCCAGCATTTT CASRDRLVDQPQHF
once - 13 TRBJ1-2 TRBV3-1 TGTGCCAGCAGCCAAGACCAGGGATTTGGCTACACCTTC CASSQDQGFGYTF
few TRBD2 14 TRBJ2-3 TRBV7-3 TGTGCCAGCAGCCGACGGGAGGGTCCAGATACGCAGTATTTT CASSRREGPDTQYF
- - 13 TRBJ1-2 TRBV15 TGTGCCACCAGCAGAGCTAGAAACTTTGGCTACACCTTC CATSRARNFGYTF
many - 13 TRBJ1-3 TRBV20-1 TGCAGTGCGGACCCAAACTCTGGAAACACCATATATTTT CSADPNSGNTIYF
- - 13 TRBJ1-2 TRBV24-1 TGTGCCACCCAGTCCCCAGGGGCCTATGGCTACACCTTC CATQSPGAYGYTF
- TRBD2 17 TRBJ2-3 TRBV28 TGTGCCAGCAGTTCGGGGGGGGCCTCTCATCTAACAGATACGCAGTATTTT CASSSGGASHLTDTQYF
few TRBD1 15 TRBJ2-4 TRBV11-2 TGTGCCAGCAGCGCGTACCTCGGGACAGAAAACATTCAGTACTTC CASSAYLGTENIQYF
many - 14 TRBJ1-1 TRBV4-3 TGCGCCAGCAGCCAAGAGAACATGAACACTGAAGCTTTCTTT CASSQENMNTEAFF
- TRBD1 13 TRBJ1-2 TRBV6-4 TGTGCCAGCAGCGCGACAGGGGTCAGCGGCTACACCTTC CASSATGVSGYTF
- - 16 TRBJ2-7 TRBV7-2 TGTGCCAGCAGCGACGGTGAGGGGTCTTTCTCCTACGAGCAGTACTTC CASSDGEGSFSYEQYF
few TRBD1 17 TRBJ1-5 TRBV5-1 TGCGCCAGCAGCCCTGGGACAGGATTCTCGAGCAATCAGCCCCAGCATTTT CASSPGTGFSSNQPQHF
- - 16 TRBJ2-5 TRBV5-1 TGCGCCAGCACCCGGGGCGGGGACAGCGGGCAAGAGACCCAGTACTTC CASTRGGDSGQETQYF
few - 20 TRBJ1-1 TRBV7-6 TGTGCCAGCAGCCTCCCCCGGGATTCCACTATCATGCTCATGAACACTGAAGCTTTCTTT CASSLPRDSTIMLMNTEAFF
- TRBD1 16 TRBJ1-5 TRBV9 TGTGCCAGCAGCGTAGGCGAAGGGGGCCGGGATCAGCCCCAGCATTTT CASSVGEGGRDQPQHF
- - 16 TRBJ2-3 TRBV6-5 TGTGCCAGCAGTTCCGACAGCATTCCGGTCACAGATACGCAGTATTTT CASSSDSIPVTDTQYF
- - 15 TRBJ1-1 TRBV9 TGTGCCAGCAGCGTGGGCGGACTGGGCGGCACTGAAGCTTTCTTT CASSVGGLGGTEAFF
- - 11 TRBJ1-2 TRBV7-2 TGTGCCAGCAGCCCCCTATCTGGCTACACCTTC CASSPLSGYTF
- TRBD1 14 TRBJ1-5 TRBV20-1 TGCAGTGCGCATTCGGACAGGGACAATCAGCCCCAGCATTTT CSAHSDRDNQPQHF
- TRBD1 14 TRBJ2-1 TRBV5-4 TGTGCCAGCAGCTTGGACAACAGGGGCCATGAGCAGTTCTTC CASSLDNRGHEQFF
many - 17 TRBJ2-3 TRBV4-2 TGTGCCAGCAGCCAAGGGGCCGGGGGCGCGCTTTCAGATACGCAGTATTTT CASSQGAGGALSDTQYF
- - 13 TRBJ2-1 TRBV9 TGTGCCAGCAGCGTAGCGCCGCCGGATGAGCAGTTCTTC CASSVAPPDEQFF
- - 16 TRBJ2-2 TRBV6-2/TRBV6-3 TGTGCCAGCAGCGACTGGGGGGGCCTGTCCACCGGGGAGCTGTTTTTT CASSDWGGLSTGELFF
many TRBD1 17 TRBJ2-1 TRBV7-9 TGTGCCAGCAGCTTCCCCAGGACAGGGGTGTCCTACAATGAGCAGTTCTTC CASSFPRTGVSYNEQFF
- - 16 TRBJ1-2 TRBV4-2 TGTGCCAGCAGCCAAGGGAGTGGGGGGCTGAACTATGGCTACACCTTC CASSQGSGGLNYGYTF
many - 14 TRBJ2-7 TRBV20-1 TGCAGTGCTAGAGACCGCCTAGCGCTCTACGAGCAGTACTTC CSARDRLALYEQYF
- TRBD2 17 TRBJ2-3 TRBV9 TGTGCCAGCAGCGAGGATTCAGGGACTACGCCCACAGATACGCAGTATTTT CASSEDSGTTPTDTQYF
few TRBD2 15 TRBJ2-7 TRBV7-2 TGTGCCAGCAGCTTACTACCTAGCGGGGGATACGAGCAGTACTTC CASSLLPSGGYEQYF
few - 13 TRBJ2-5 TRBV5-1 TGCGCCAGCAGCTCCGGGGTGCGAGAGACCCAGTACTTC CASSSGVRETQYF
- - 12 TRBJ2-2 TRBV7-3 TGTGCCAGCAGCTTAACCAACGGGGAGCTGTTTTTT CASSLTNGELFF
few - 16 TRBJ2-4 TRBV11-2 TGTGCCAGCAGCTTAGATTGGGGCGGAGCCAAAAACATTCAGTACTTC CASSLDWGGAKNIQYF
few - 14 TRBJ1-1 TRBV20-1 TGCAGTGCCACCCGGGGGGGAGTGAACACTGAAGCTTTCTTT CSATRGGVNTEAFF
few - 17 TRBJ2-2 TRBV29-1 TGCAGCGTTGGGGGGGCCCCGGGACGGAGCCTCCCCGGGGAGCTGTTTTTT CSVGGAPGRSLPGELFF
many TRBD2 14 TRBJ2-5 TRBV5-4 TGTGCTAGCAGCCTCGGACTAGCACAAGAGACCCAGTACTTC CASSLGLAQETQYF
few - 15 TRBJ2-3 TRBV7-3 TGTGCCAGCAGCTTTGGGCCATCCGGGACAGATACGCAGTATTTT CASSFGPSGTDTQYF
few - 15 TRBJ1-2 TRBV27 TGTGCCAGCAGTCCCCAGATCAGGGGAGCAAATGGCTACACCTTC CASSPQIRGANGYTF
few TRBD1 12 TRBJ2-7 TRBV10-3 TGTGCCATCAGTGAGCAGGGGGCCGCTCCGTACTTC CAISEQGAAPYF
few - 16 TRBJ2-3 TRBV4-2 TGTGCCAGCAGCCAAGCTACGGGACTCCGGTGGGATACGCAGTATTTT CASSQATGLRWDTQYF
- TRBD1 17 TRBJ2-3 TRBV11-2 TGTGCCAGCAGCTTCTCCATCGGACAGGGGGTGAAAGATACGCAGTATTTT CASSFSIGQGVKDTQYF
- - 15 TRBJ2-2 TRBV7-8 TGTGCCAGCGTTCTTTCCAGGGTAAACACCGGGGAGCTGTTTTTT CASVLSRVNTGELFF
- TRBD2 15 TRBJ2-3 TRBV11-2 TGTGCCAGCACCTTAGCGGGGGGCGGCACAGATACGCAGTATTTT CASTLAGGGTDTQYF